This T cell receptor (beta chain) originates from a study of cytomegalovirus exposure and HLA in healthy donors. This CDR3 is built from 13 residues. V was pared by 4 bases and J by 3 bases, with 10 bases between. Germline assignment: CDR1 MNHNY and CDR2 SVGAGI (reference sequence). PCR was performed using 60 Vbeta and 13 Jbeta primers. The table came from immunoSEQ multiplex PCR; TCRdb's copy has only in-frame clones and leaves some out. The sample holds about 150,000 clones. The sample taken for sequencing was PBMCs. This TCR came from a man between 25 and 39 years old in good health and CMV-seronegative. The chain carries TRBV6-6 and TRBJ2-7; D is undetermined. The CDR3 DNA sequence: TGTGCCAGCAGTTCTTGGCCCGACTACGAGCAGTACTTC. This encodes CASSSWPDYEQYF.